These T cell receptor beta chains were read from a single sample in a study of vaccination effects on CD4 cells after COVID-19. These TCRs' antigens remain unknown. This table comes from immunoSEQ multiplex PCR, and its TCRdb copy is limited to in-frame clones, with some not included. The table has approximately 31,000 clones, roughly two thirds seen once. The sample was CD4+ T cells from PBMCs cultured with HCoV-229E spike peptides, taken after COVID-19 vaccination. The receptors originated from a human donor who received a COVID-19 vaccine. Both conserved end residues are part of each CDR3. Each record gives: V gene, J gene, clone size, D gene, CDR3 protein, CDR3 DNA. A D gene is named only where the DNA matches it firmly. The size of a clone is reported for some rows only, either as once, few or many, or as a class for expanded clones.

TRBV24-1	TRBJ2-2	NA	NA	CATSERGLVTGELFF	TGTGCCACCAGTGAGAGGGGACTGGTCACCGGGGAGCTGTTTTTT
TRBV27	TRBJ2-5	NA	NA	CASRRLVQGLKTQYF	TGTGCCAGCAGGCGCCTAGTACAGGGCCTTAAGACCCAGTACTTC
TRBV7-9	TRBJ2-5	once	NA	CASRAETQYF	TGTGCCAGCAGGGCCGAGACCCAGTACTTC
TRBV12-5	TRBJ2-1	NA	NA	CASGLVSRVYEQFF	TGTGCTAGTGGTTTGGTAAGCCGGGTTTACGAGCAGTTCTTC
TRBV2	TRBJ2-1	NA	NA	CASSPGPVQNEQFF	TGTGCCAGCAGTCCCGGCCCTGTCCAGAATGAGCAGTTCTTC
TRBV6-5	TRBJ2-5	NA	TRBD2	CASSPLAGGGETQYF	TGTGCCAGCAGTCCGCTAGCGGGGGGAGGAGAGACCCAGTACTTC
TRBV29-1	TRBJ2-5	NA	TRBD2	CSVRGTSGQETQYF	TGCAGCGTTCGAGGGACTAGCGGACAAGAGACCCAGTACTTC
TRBV29-1	TRBJ1-6	once	NA	CSVRTDNSPLHF	TGCAGCGTTCGGACAGATAATTCACCCCTCCACTTT
TRBV6-5	TRBJ2-7	NA	TRBD2	CASSSTSASYEQYF	TGTGCCAGCAGTTCGACTAGCGCCTCCTACGAGCAGTACTTC
TRBV3-1/TRBV3-2	TRBJ2-7	NA	NA	CASNTGKHEQYF	TGTGCCAGCAACACAGGGAAGCACGAGCAGTACTTC
TRBV5-1	TRBJ2-7	NA	TRBD1	CASSSGQGYEQYF	TGCGCCAGCAGCTCGGGACAGGGCTACGAGCAGTACTTC
TRBV12-3/TRBV12-4	TRBJ1-5	NA	NA	CASSLSGDQPQHF	TGTGCCAGCAGTTTATCTGGGGACCAGCCCCAGCATTTT
TRBV3-1/TRBV3-2	TRBJ2-4	NA	NA	CASSLTGDLLAKNIQYF	TGTGCCAGCAGCCTGACAGGAGACCTATTAGCCAAAAACATTCAGTACTTC
TRBV4-2	TRBJ1-4	NA	NA	CASSQARGEKLFF	TGTGCCAGCAGCCAAGCCAGGGGTGAAAAACTGTTTTTT
TRBV27	TRBJ2-6	NA	NA	CASSLSGSGANVLTF	TGTGCCAGCAGTTTATCGGGCTCTGGGGCCAACGTCCTGACTTTC
TRBV5-4	TRBJ2-1	NA	TRBD2	CASSLDLTSGSEQFF	TGTGCCAGCAGCTTAGACCTAACTAGCGGGAGTGAGCAGTTCTTC
TRBV6-6	TRBJ1-1	NA	NA	CASNVDWVNTEAFF	TGTGCCAGCAACGTGGACTGGGTGAACACTGAAGCTTTCTTT
TRBV7-9	TRBJ2-1	once	NA	CASSFRMGDGIYNEQFF	TGTGCCAGCAGCTTCCGAATGGGGGACGGGATCTACAATGAGCAGTTCTTC
TRBV6-5	TRBJ1-1	NA	TRBD1	CASSSPRTGEAFF	TGTGCCAGCAGTTCCCCCAGGACAGGTGAAGCTTTCTTT
TRBV5-1	TRBJ2-7	NA	NA	CASSLVPEGRYEQYF	TGCGCCAGCAGCTTGGTTCCGGAGGGCCGCTACGAGCAGTACTTC
TRBV25-1	TRBJ1-4	NA	NA	CASSDPKGSNEKLFF	TGTGCCAGCAGTGACCCCAAGGGGTCGAATGAAAAACTGTTTTTT
TRBV12-3/TRBV12-4	TRBJ1-2	NA	NA	CASSLFGYGYTF	TGTGCCAGCAGTTTATTTGGCTATGGCTACACCTTC
TRBV19	TRBJ2-7	NA	NA	CASSNRAGDEQYF	TGTGCCAGTAGTAATAGGGCAGGGGACGAGCAGTACTTC
TRBV29-1	TRBJ2-3	NA	NA	CSVELAADLRGDTQYF	TGCAGCGTTGAATTAGCGGCGGATTTGCGAGGAGATACGCAGTATTTT
TRBV15	TRBJ1-5	NA	NA	CATSSLWGQPQHF	TGTGCCACCAGCAGTTTGTGGGGGCAGCCCCAGCATTTT
TRBV20-1	TRBJ2-1	NA	NA	CSASPIRGWGSYNEQFF	TGCAGTGCTAGTCCCATTCGGGGGTGGGGCTCCTACAATGAGCAGTTCTTC
TRBV15	TRBJ2-2	few	TRBD1	CATTKRPGTENTGELFF	TGTGCCACCACCAAGAGACCTGGGACAGAGAACACCGGGGAGCTGTTTTTT
TRBV7-9	TRBJ1-4	NA	NA	CASSPERSPGEKLFF	TGTGCCAGCAGCCCGGAGCGCTCCCCGGGCGAAAAACTGTTTTTT
TRBV3-1/TRBV3-2	TRBJ2-7	NA	NA	CASSQSWEQYF	TGTGCCAGCAGCCAATCCTGGGAGCAGTACTTC
TRBV7-8	TRBJ1-1	NA	NA	CASSLGRFNTEAFF	TGTGCCAGCAGCTTAGGACGGTTTAACACTGAAGCTTTCTTT
TRBV10-1	TRBJ1-1	few	NA	CASSTGFEAFF	TGCGCCAGCAGCACAGGGTTCGAAGCTTTCTTT
TRBV27	TRBJ2-1	NA	NA	CASSLEPWGYNEQFF	TGTGCCAGCAGTTTAGAGCCCTGGGGGTACAATGAGCAGTTCTTC
TRBV10-1	TRBJ2-7	NA	TRBD1	CASSGPGQGFTYEQYF	TGCGCCAGCAGTGGGCCGGGACAGGGTTTTACGTACGAGCAGTACTTC
TRBV7-9	TRBJ1-1	few	TRBD1	CASSLVGQGPNEAFF	TGTGCCAGCAGCTTAGTTGGACAGGGGCCGAATGAAGCTTTCTTT
TRBV5-1	TRBJ2-5	NA	TRBD2	CASSLWAGGQETQYF	TGCGCCAGCAGCTTGTGGGCGGGGGGCCAAGAGACCCAGTACTTC
TRBV19	TRBJ1-6	NA	NA	CASSIEKRTNSPLHF	TGTGCCAGTAGTATAGAAAAGCGCACGAATTCACCCCTCCACTTT
TRBV18	TRBJ1-1	NA	NA	CASSPPSGFGEAFF	TGTGCCAGCTCACCCCCATCAGGTTTCGGTGAAGCTTTCTTT
TRBV21-1	TRBJ1-2	NA	NA	CASSKTPGASYGYTF	TGTGCCAGCAGCAAGACCCCAGGGGCGTCCTATGGCTACACCTTC
TRBV19	TRBJ1-2	NA	TRBD1	CASSLQGNSPANYGYTF	TGTGCCAGTAGTTTACAGGGGAACAGCCCGGCTAACTATGGCTACACCTTC
TRBV23-1	TRBJ2-7	NA	NA	CASSLQHPKRYEQYF	TGCGCCAGCAGTCTTCAGCACCCGAAAAGATACGAGCAGTACTTC
TRBV5-5	TRBJ2-1	NA	TRBD2	CASSAGTNTVDEQFF	TGTGCCAGCAGCGCCGGGACTAATACGGTCGATGAGCAGTTCTTC
TRBV9	TRBJ2-5	NA	NA	CASSAGLMYQETQYF	TGTGCCAGCAGCGCGGGACTTATGTACCAAGAGACCCAGTACTTC
TRBV18	TRBJ2-5	NA	TRBD1	CASSRDREGTQYF	TGTGCCAGCTCCCGGGACAGGGAGGGGACCCAGTACTTC
TRBV6-6	TRBJ1-3	NA	TRBD1	CARTRRGQRSGNTIYF	TGTGCCAGAACCCGAAGGGGACAGAGGTCTGGAAACACCATATATTTT
TRBV3-1/TRBV3-2	TRBJ2-1	NA	NA	CASSPGGQGRGQFF	TGTGCCAGCAGCCCCGGGGGACAAGGTCGGGGGCAGTTCTTC
TRBV29-1	TRBJ2-1	once	TRBD1	CSVRQGQGNEQFF	TGCAGCGTGCGCCAGGGACAGGGAAATGAGCAGTTCTTC
TRBV5-6	TRBJ1-3	few	NA	CASSLDRVLGNTIYF	TGTGCCAGCAGCTTGGATCGGGTGTTAGGAAACACCATATATTTT
TRBV7-8	TRBJ2-7	NA	NA	CASSLETYEQYF	TGTGCCAGCAGCTTAGAGACCTACGAGCAGTACTTC
TRBV5-1	TRBJ2-3	NA	TRBD2	CASSLRAGGRTDTQYF	TGCGCCAGCAGCTTAAGGGCGGGGGGACGCACAGATACGCAGTATTTT
TRBV20-1	TRBJ1-1	once	TRBD1	CSASGSGQGNTEAFF	TGCAGTGCTAGTGGATCGGGACAGGGAAACACTGAAGCTTTCTTT
TRBV28	TRBJ2-7	NA	NA	CASSLLSSYEQYF	TGTGCCAGCAGTTTACTCAGCTCCTACGAGCAGTACTTC
TRBV6-5	TRBJ1-6	NA	NA	CASSYSFRGNNSPLHF	TGTGCCAGCAGTTACTCTTTCCGGGGTAATAATTCACCCCTCCACTTT
TRBV6-5	TRBJ1-3	NA	NA	CASSTTITGNTIYF	TGTGCCAGCAGTACCACAATTACTGGAAACACCATATATTTT